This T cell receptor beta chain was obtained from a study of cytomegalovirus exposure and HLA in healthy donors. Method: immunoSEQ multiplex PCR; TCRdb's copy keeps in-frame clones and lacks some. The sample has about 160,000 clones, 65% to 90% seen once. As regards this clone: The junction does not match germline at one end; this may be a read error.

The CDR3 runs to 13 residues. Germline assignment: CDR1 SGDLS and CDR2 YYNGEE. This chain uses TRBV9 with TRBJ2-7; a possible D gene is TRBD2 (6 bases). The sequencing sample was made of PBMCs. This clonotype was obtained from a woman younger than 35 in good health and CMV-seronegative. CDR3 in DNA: TGTGCCAGCAGCCCCGGGACTTCCTCCGAGCAGTACTTC. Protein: CASSPGTSSEQYF.